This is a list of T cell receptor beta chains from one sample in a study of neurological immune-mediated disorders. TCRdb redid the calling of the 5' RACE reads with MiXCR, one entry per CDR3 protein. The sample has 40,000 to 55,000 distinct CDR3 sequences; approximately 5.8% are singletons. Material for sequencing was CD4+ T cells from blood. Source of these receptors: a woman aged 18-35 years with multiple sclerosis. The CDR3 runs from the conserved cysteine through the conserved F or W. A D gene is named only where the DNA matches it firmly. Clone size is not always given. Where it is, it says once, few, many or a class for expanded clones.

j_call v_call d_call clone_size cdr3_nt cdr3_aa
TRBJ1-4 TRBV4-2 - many TGTGCCAGCAGTCAAGGGGGTTCCACCGGGGAAAAACTGTTTTTT CASSQGGSTGEKLFF
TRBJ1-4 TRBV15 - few TGTGCCACCAGCAACCAGCAGGGTCGGGGTAATGAAAAACTGTTTTTT CATSNQQGRGNEKLFF
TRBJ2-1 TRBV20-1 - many TGCAGTGCTGAGAAGACTAGCAATGAGCAGTTCTTC CSAEKTSNEQFF
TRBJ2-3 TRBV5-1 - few TGCGCCAGCAACCGCGGAACTGAGCAGTATTTT CASNRGTEQYF
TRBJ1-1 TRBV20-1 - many TGCAGTGCTAGAGGTGGGGGGGTTACTGAAGCTTTCTTT CSARGGGVTEAFF
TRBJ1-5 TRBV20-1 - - TGCAGTGCTAGGTATATTGGGGGAGGGAGCAATCAGCCCCAGCATTTT CSARYIGGGSNQPQHF
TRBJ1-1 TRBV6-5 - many TGTGCCAGCAATCGGGCCACCCTCATCACTGAAGCTTTCTTT CASNRATLITEAFF
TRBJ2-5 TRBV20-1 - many TGCAGTGCTAGGGGGGCCGCCTTTGGTTCAGAGGCCCAGTACTTC CSARGAAFGSEAQYF
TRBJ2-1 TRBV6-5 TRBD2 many TGTGCCAGCAGTCCCACTAGCGGGAGAGGATGGAATGAGCAGTTCTTC CASSPTSGRGWNEQFF
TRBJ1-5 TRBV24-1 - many TGTGCCACCAGTGGCGAGGGTATTGTTCAGCCCCAGCATTTT CATSGEGIVQPQHF
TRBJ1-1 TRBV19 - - TGTGCCAGTAGTATACTCGGCAGGGAAGCTTTCTTT CASSILGREAFF
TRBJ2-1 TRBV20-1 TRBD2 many TGCAGTGCTAGCAGGGCGGGAGGGGACAATGAGCAGTTCTTC CSASRAGGDNEQFF
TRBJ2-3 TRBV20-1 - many TGCAGTGCCCCCCGAGTGGGGGGTGTGGCAGATACGCAGTATTTT CSAPRVGGVADTQYF
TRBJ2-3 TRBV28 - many TGTGCCAGCAGCTTTGTGGGACTCGCGAACACAGATACGCAGTATTTT CASSFVGLANTDTQYF
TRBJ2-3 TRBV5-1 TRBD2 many TGCGCCAGCAGATTTAGCGGGAGTAACACAGATACGCAGTATTTT CASRFSGSNTDTQYF
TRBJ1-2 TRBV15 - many TGTGCCACCAGCAAGGACGTTAACTATGGCTACACCTTC CATSKDVNYGYTF
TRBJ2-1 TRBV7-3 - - TGTGCCAGCAGCGAAACGACTAGCTCCTACAATGAGCAGTTCTTC CASSETTSSYNEQFF
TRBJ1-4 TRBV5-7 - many TGTGCCAGCAGCCCGGGAGGAAGGGGACCAACTAATGAAAAACTGTTTTTT CASSPGGRGPTNEKLFF
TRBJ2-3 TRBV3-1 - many TGTGCCAGCAGCCAGCGGGGTCTAGATACGCAGTATTTT CASSQRGLDTQYF
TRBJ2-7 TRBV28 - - TGTGCCAACAGGCTCCCCCCCCGCTACGAGCAGTACTTC CANRLPPRYEQYF
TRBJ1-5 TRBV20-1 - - TGCAGTGCTAGTACCGGACAGCCTAATCAGCCCCAGCATTTT CSASTGQPNQPQHF
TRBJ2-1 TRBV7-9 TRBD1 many TGTGCCAGCAGACAACGGACAGGGGGCTACAATGAGCAGTTCTTC CASRQRTGGYNEQFF
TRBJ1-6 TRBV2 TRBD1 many TGTGCCAGCAGAATAGAACCGGGACAGGGGGCCTTCGCTTCACCCCTCCACTTT CASRIEPGQGAFASPLHF
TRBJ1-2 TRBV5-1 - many TGCGCCAGCAGCTTGGCCCAGGGACGGGGCTACACCTTC CASSLAQGRGYTF
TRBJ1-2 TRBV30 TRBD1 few TGTGCCTGGAGTCCATCCGGGACAGGGGGCAGTCGTGGCTACACCTTC CAWSPSGTGGSRGYTF
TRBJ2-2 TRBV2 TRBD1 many TGTGCCAGCATTACAATGGACAGGGCCAACACCGGGGAGCTGTTTTTT CASITMDRANTGELFF
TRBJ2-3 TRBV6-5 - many TGTGCCAGCTCGGGGCCAGATACGCAGTATTTT CASSGPDTQYF
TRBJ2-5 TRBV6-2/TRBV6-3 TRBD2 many TGTGCCAGCAGTAAGCTGACTAGCGGTCAGGAGACCCAGTACTTC CASSKLTSGQETQYF
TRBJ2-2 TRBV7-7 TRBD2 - TGTGCTAGCAGCGCACGTTCCAGCGGGGGACCGAACACCGGGGAGCTGTTTTTT CASSARSSGGPNTGELFF
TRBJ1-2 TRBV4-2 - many TGTGCCAGCAGCCAAGGTGGGAGGGGCCTGAAAGGCCTCTATGGCTACACCTTC CASSQGGRGLKGLYGYTF
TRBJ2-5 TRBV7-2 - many TGTGCCAGCAGCGCTCTAAGTGTCAACCGCCAAGAGACCCAGTACTTC CASSALSVNRQETQYF
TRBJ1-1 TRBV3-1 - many TGTGCCAGCAGCCGAGACTGGAACACTGAAGCTTTCTTT CASSRDWNTEAFF
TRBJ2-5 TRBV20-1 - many TGCAGTGCTAGGAACCCTCGGGGGCAGGAGACCCAGTACTTC CSARNPRGQETQYF
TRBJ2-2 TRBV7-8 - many TGTGCCAGCAGCTTACAGGAAACCAGGAACACCGGGGAGCTGTTTTTT CASSLQETRNTGELFF
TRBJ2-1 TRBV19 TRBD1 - TGTGCCAGTAGTATAGGTGACAGGGGCATCCCTCGGCAGTTCTTC CASSIGDRGIPRQFF
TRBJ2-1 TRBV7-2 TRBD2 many TGTGCCAGCAGCTCCAGGGCTAGCGGGACCAATGAGCAGTTCTTC CASSSRASGTNEQFF
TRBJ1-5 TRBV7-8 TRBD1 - TGTGCCAGCAGCTCTTACACCTCCAACCCGGGACAGGGGACCCAGCCCCAGCATTTT CASSSYTSNPGQGTQPQHF
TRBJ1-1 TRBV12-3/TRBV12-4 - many TGTGCCAGCAGTTTTAAGCCCTTCGGGACAAGCTTTTTGCCAGCTTTCTTT CASSFKPFGTSFLPAFF
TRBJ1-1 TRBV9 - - TGTGCCAGCAGGGGAGGGGCAGCGAACACTGAAGCTTTCTTT CASRGGAANTEAFF
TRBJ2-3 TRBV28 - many TGTGCCAGCAGTCCTCCCGGCGGGGCGGGGTTTGGTACGCAGTATTTT CASSPPGGAGFGTQYF
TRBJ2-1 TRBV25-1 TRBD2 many TGTGCCAGCAGTGTGGCGCTAGCGGGAGTTGGCAATGAGCAGTTCTTC CASSVALAGVGNEQFF
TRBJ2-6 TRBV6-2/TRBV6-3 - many TGTGCCAGCGGTCCCCACAGGGAGGGCGGGGCCAACGTCCTGACTTTC CASGPHREGGANVLTF
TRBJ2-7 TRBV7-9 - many TGTGCCAGCAGCTTAGGATGGGAGGCCGGCTACGAGCAGTACTTC CASSLGWEAGYEQYF
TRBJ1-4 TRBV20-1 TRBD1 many TGCAGTGCCCAGGACAGGGTGAGGGAAAAACTGTTTTTT CSAQDRVREKLFF
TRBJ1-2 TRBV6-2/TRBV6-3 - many TGTGCCACCCATACGGCCCATAACTATGGCTACACCTTC CATHTAHNYGYTF
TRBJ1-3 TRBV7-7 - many TGTGCTAGCAGCTCCCCCGGGGGCCCCATATATTTT CASSSPGGPIYF